One T cell receptor beta chain is described in this entry. Its antigen has not been determined. No per-base quality is available; no much larger clone lies one base away. The sample comes from a study of vaccination and CD4 T cells after COVID-19 (dated by TCRdb to the early 2020s). For context, the study as a whole: Convalescent patients had a positive SARS-CoV-2 result on nasal swab PCR, and of these patients, several had mild disease and one had severe disease. Overlapping spike peptide pools from SARS-CoV-2 and from the common cold coronaviruses HCoV-NL63, HCoV-OC43 and HCoV-229E were used as culture stimuli. The convalescent cohort included six males and four females, with two Hispanic individuals, seven Caucasians, two Asians and one multiracial person. Each participant got two doses of either the Pfizer-BioNTech BNT162b2 vaccine (n=8) or the Moderna mRNA-1273 vaccine (n=2). Post-COVID blood samples were collected from convalescent patients a median of around 96 days after diagnosis, with a range of about 35 to 161 days. The time from the second vaccine dose to post-vaccine blood sampling had a median of roughly 70 days and ranged from about 14 to 250 days. A few convalescent patients gave samples both early after vaccination (day 14) and late after vaccination (days 161 to 241). In control cultures, a CEFX viral epitope pool was used as positive control, an HIV-1 Nef peptide pool was used as negative control, or no peptide was added. The spike-specific CD4+ TCR repertoire was compared before and after mRNA vaccination in under 11 COVID-19 convalescent patients and a handful of infection-naive healthy vaccine recipients. What the study reported, not specific to this receptor: Among the post-vaccine SARS-CoV-2-reactive clones in convalescent patients, a median 86.3% showed up only after vaccination, which suggests vaccine-specific priming. In convalescent patients, nearly all vaccine-specific clones (304 of 307) were found to be mono-reactive for SARS-CoV-2 spike rather than cross-reactive with common cold coronaviruses. Although the median number of SARS-CoV-2-reactive clonotypes went up from around 20 after infection to roughly 40 after vaccination, the increase was not significant. The study included relatively few convalescent patients and did not analyze early timepoints after natural infection.

Library generation was performed with PCR. TCR sequencing of DNA from cultured CD4+ T cells used the Oncomine TCR Beta short-read assay at the Johns Hopkins FTIC core. The QIAamp micro DNA kit was used to extract genomic DNA from the cultured CD4+ T cells. Oncomine TCR Beta libraries made from cultured CD4+ T cells were pooled using unique dual indexes and sequenced on an Illumina iSeq 100. The authors processed their data as follows. Non-productive sequences were removed, and CDR3s not starting with C, not ending with F or W, or shorter than 7 amino acids were discarded. The MANAFEST web application was used to identify antigen-specific clonotypes by comparing peptide-stimulated wells against reference wells and other culture wells. An FDR below 0.05, an odds ratio above 5, and a productive frequency above 0.1% in at least two of three replicate wells were required for clones to be considered positive. A clonotype was classed as cross-reactive if the clonotype showed significant expansion both in SARS-CoV-2 spike wells and in at least one common cold coronavirus spike condition. Levenshtein distances (stringdist) and unrooted phylogenetic trees (ape) in R version 3.6.1 were used to assess CDR3 homology. The public reads were run again by TCRdb, first through fastp at Q25 and then through MiXCR, and only productive beta chains were kept. For every CDR3 protein sequence, its rows merge into one entry that carries the most common genes and DNA. None of the V and J calls come from the authors' own analysis; TCRdb made them. Counted in this sample were some 23,000 distinct CDR3 sequences; 43% of them appeared once. 4.5% to 5.5% of the sample rests with the top ten.

The time point label for this specimen denotes: late sampling 161 to 241 days after vaccination in a few convalescent patients. The treatment or condition label, read with the paper, signifies: roughly 11-day PBMC culture with coronavirus spike peptide pools or control peptides (ViraFEST assay). The ViraFEST assay was used in the study, in which antigen-specific T cells were expanded with peptide pools and expanded clonotypes were subsequently identified by TCR sequencing. Positive SARS-CoV-2 PCR tests in the convalescent patients dated from March to December 2020, before Alpha, Beta and Delta variants emerged in the United States. Each well held around 1.9 million PBMCs cultured with roughly 10 ug/ml peptide pools in IMDM containing approximately 5% human AB serum and roughly 10 IU/ml IL-2. Half of the culture medium was replaced with fresh IL-2-containing medium on days 3 and 7. Once the cells had been in culture for over nine days, the EasySep CD4+ T cell isolation kit was used to isolate CD4+ T cells by negative selection. PBMCs were separated from whole blood using Ficoll-Paque Plus gradient centrifugation and then either used fresh or cryopreserved at -140C. Triplicate wells were generally used for each culture condition.

Counted from cysteine to phenylalanine, this CDR3 has 14 amino acids. Only the CDR3 DNA stays, 42 bases, in frame from base 1. The germline V gene specifies SGHTA as CDR1 and FQGNSA as CDR2. V loses 7 bases, J loses 3 bases, and the germline ends lie 13 bases apart. The sequencing used CD4+ T cells from blood, cultured in vitro, collected about 7 months after SARS-CoV-2 vaccination. This TCR came from a human donor who had recovered from COVID-19. The V and J genes are TRBV7-2 and TRBJ2-1, with a tentative D gene TRBD2 over 5 matching bases. The CDR3 reads as follows: CASIPTRDYNEQFF. The nucleotide sequence reads as follows: TGTGCCAGCATTCCTACTAGAGACTACAATGAGCAGTTCTTC.